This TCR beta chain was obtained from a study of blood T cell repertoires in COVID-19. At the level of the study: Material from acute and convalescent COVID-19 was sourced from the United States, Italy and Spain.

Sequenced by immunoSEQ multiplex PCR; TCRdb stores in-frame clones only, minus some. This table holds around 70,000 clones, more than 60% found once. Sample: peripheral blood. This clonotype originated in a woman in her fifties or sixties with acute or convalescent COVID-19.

DNA of the CDR3: TGTGCTAGTTTAAGCGGGGGGGACACCGGGGAGCTGTTTTTT. Encoded protein: CASLSGGDTGELFF. The chain uses TRBV12-5 and TRBJ2-2, with 10 nucleotides matching TRBD2. V trimming: 8 bases; J trimming: 3 bases; junction bases outside the gene matches: 3. Germline assignment: CDR1 LGHNT and CDR2 FRNRAP. This CDR3 is 14 amino acids long.